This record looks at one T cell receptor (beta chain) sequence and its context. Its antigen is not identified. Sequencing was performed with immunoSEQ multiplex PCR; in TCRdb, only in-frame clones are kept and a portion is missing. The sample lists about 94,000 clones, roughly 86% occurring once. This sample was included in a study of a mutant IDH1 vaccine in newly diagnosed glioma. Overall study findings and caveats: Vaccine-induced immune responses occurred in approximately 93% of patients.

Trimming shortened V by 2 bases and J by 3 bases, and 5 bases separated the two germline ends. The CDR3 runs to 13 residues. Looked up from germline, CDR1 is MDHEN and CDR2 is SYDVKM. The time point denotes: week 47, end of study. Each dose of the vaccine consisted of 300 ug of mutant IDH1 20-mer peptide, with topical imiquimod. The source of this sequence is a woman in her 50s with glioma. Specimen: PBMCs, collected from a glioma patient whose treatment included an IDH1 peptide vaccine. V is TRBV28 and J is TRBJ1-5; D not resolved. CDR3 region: CASSLGFNQPQHF. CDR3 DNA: TGTGCCAGCAGTTTAGGTTTCAATCAGCCCCAGCATTTT.